The sequence of this T cell receptor beta chain was determined in a study of T cells after yellow fever vaccination. Study observations and caveats: Sorted repertoires could include abundant contaminating clonotypes from bulk cells.

TCRdb passed the 5' RACE reads through MiXCR, listing each CDR3 protein once. The table lists approximately 150,000 distinct CDR3 sequences, about 6.2% of them singletons. The table lists this clonotype with a few counts. Its antigen is as yet unknown. This CDR3 contains 12 residues. V lost 3 bases, J lost 13 bases, and 12 bases lay in between. Germline CDR1 reads LGHDT; CDR2 reads YNNKEL (reference sequence). This chain joins TRBV3-1 and TRBJ2-2; D not resolved. Source: CD4+ T cells sorted from PBMCs, taken on the day of the first yellow fever vaccination. This receptor was taken from a man aged 18 to 30 who received the YFV17D yellow fever vaccine. CDR3 sequence (DNA): TGTGCCAGCAGCCAGTTAACCTCCCGGCTGTTTTTT. Translation gives CASSQLTSRLFF.